Below, 21 T cell receptor beta chains from the same sample are listed, as sequenced in a study of T cell clonality in common variable immunodeficiency (dated by TCRdb to 2013 to 2016). The protocol used for the library was the immunoSEQ multiplex PCR assay. The table was pulled from immuneACCESS by TCRdb, which kept in-frame rearrangements only. Such tables lose some clones; where checked, under half of the loss comes from unresolved V genes, and the rest has no known cause. The table shows tens of thousands of clones here, with no singletons. The ten largest clonotypes hold less than 11% of the sample. The sequencing sample was made of peripheral blood mononuclear cells. The source of these receptors is a person aged 18-69 years in good health.

This clone was counted at least ten times. The read comes to an end 3 residues before the CDR3 does, leaving the germline J gene to fill in the end. The gene calls are TRBV30 and TRBJ2-6; D assignment may be TRBD1 or TRBD2 (5 bases each). Trimming took 0 bases from V and 2 from J, leaving 8 bases between them. The CDR3 extends over 15 amino acids. CDR1 is GTSNPN and CDR2 is SVGIG in the germline V gene (reference sequence). The CDR3 bases that were read are TGTGCCTGGAGTGTACGAGGGGCTGGGGCCAACGTC. Amino acid sequence: CAWSVRGAGANV. The whole CDR3 is CAWSVRGAGANVLTF.

For this clone: The read halts 3 residues ahead of the CDR3 end, with the missing end drawn from the germline J gene. The rearrangement links TRBV7-2 to TRBJ2-7; 7 bases line up with TRBD2. Germline CDR1 is SGHTA and CDR2 is FQGNSA. The ends lost 1 base at V and 3 bases at J; junction bases unmatched: 3. This CDR3 is 14 amino acids long. The CDR3 bases that were read are TGTGCCAGCAGCTTAGATGGGGGGGACTACGAG. Amino acids: CASSLDGGDYE. The full CDR3 sequence reads CASSLDGGDYEQYF.

This clone was picked up many times. The read halts 3 residues ahead of the CDR3 end, with the missing end drawn from the germline J gene. This chain joins TRBV11-3 and TRBJ2-7, with D possibly TRBD1 on 5 matching bases. Germline CDR1 and CDR2: SGHNT and YENEEA. Trimming took off 0 bases at V and 3 bases at J, with 9 bases between the two ends. This CDR3 is 14 amino acids long. The CDR3 bases that were read are TGTGCCAGCAGCTTAGATCCGACAGTCTACGAG. Translation gives CASSLDPTVYE. The complete CDR3 protein is CASSLDPTVYEQYF.

In this sample, this clone turned up many times. The read terminates 3 residues ahead of where the CDR3 ends, so the germline J gene completes it. The chain uses TRBV6-1 and TRBJ1-2; D uncertain. Germline CDR1 reads MNHNS; CDR2 reads SASEGT. This CDR3 has 15 residues. V gave up 3 bases and J gave up 0 bases, with 11 bases separating them. The CDR3 region is CASSDGWSANYGYTF. The sequenced CDR3 bases are TGTGCCAGCAGTGACGGTTGGTCCGCTAACTATGGC.

This clone was detected ten times or more. The read ends 3 residues before the CDR3 terminus; that terminus is restored from the germline J gene. The chain couples TRBV2 to TRBJ2-3; D gene uncertain. The CDR3 extends over 12 amino acids. The germline gives CDR1 SNHLY, CDR2 FYNNEI. The V end was cut by 7 bases, the J end by 2 bases, with 7 bases between. CDR3 DNA (partial): TGTGCCAGCACCCCAGTCACAGATACG. As protein: CASTPVTDT. The entire CDR3 protein reads CASTPVTDTQYF. Looking up the rest from reference TRBV2 and TRBJ2-3 gives the full variable domain: EPEVTQTPSHQVTQMGQEVILRCVPISNHLYFYWYRQILGQKVEFLVSFYNNEISEKSEIFDDQFSVERPDGSNFTLKIRSTKLEDSAMYFCASTPVTDTQYFGPGTRLTVL.

This clone has ten or more counts. The observed sequence ends 3 residues before the CDR3 terminus, with the missing tail filled in from the germline J gene. The rearrangement uses TRBV7-3 and TRBJ1-1, with unresolved D. The CDR3 runs to 13 residues. V lost 4 bases and J lost 7, with 13 bases in between. CDR1 and CDR2 from the germline V gene are SGHTA and FQGTGA. The CDR3 bases that were read are TGTGCCAGCAGCTCCCCCGGTGGTTATGAA. It yields the protein CASSSPGGYE. The complete CDR3 sequence is CASSSPGGYEAFF. The complete variable domain, with remaining parts taken from reference TRBV7-3 and TRBJ1-1, reads GAGVSQTPSNKVTEKGKYVELRCDPISGHTALYWYRQSLGQGPEFLIYFQGTGAADDSGLPNDRFFAVRPEGSVSTLKIQRTERGDSAVYLCASSSPGGYEAFFGQGTRLTVV.

This clone has ten or more counts. The read is 3 residues too short to cover the CDR3 end, so that end is filled in from the germline J gene. The rearrangement links TRBV20-1 to TRBJ2-1, with 12 nucleotides matching TRBD2. Trimming at V came to 5 bases and at J to 9 bases, leaving 14 bases not matched to a gene. This CDR3 has 16 residues. Germline V gene sequence: CDR1 DFQATT, CDR2 SNEGSKA (reference sequence). The part of the CDR3 DNA that was read is TGCAGTGCTGCATCCGGGCTAGCGGGGGGGCAATTTGAG. Protein sequence: CSAASGLAGGQFE. The CDR3 in its entirety is CSAASGLAGGQFEQFF.

In this sample, this clone turned up many times. The read stops 3 residues short of the end of the CDR3; the missing end is completed from the germline J gene. The chain employs TRBV20-1 and TRBJ2-5; 7 bases line up with TRBD2. V lost 5 bases and J lost 4; bases outside the gene matches: 13. The germline gives CDR1 DFQATT, CDR2 SNEGSKA (reference sequence). The CDR3 is 15 residues long. Partial CDR3 DNA: TGCAGTGCTCTGTGGGGGGGAGCGACGGGAGAGACC. Protein product: CSALWGGATGET. The entire CDR3 reads CSALWGGATGETQYF.

Many counts were recorded for this clone. An end of the junction differs from the germline gene, which may be a read error. The read ends 3 residues before the CDR3 terminus; that terminus is restored from the germline J gene. The chain is built from TRBV4-2 and TRBJ1-4, with 7 bases lining up with TRBD1. Germline CDR1 reads LGHNA; CDR2 reads YNFKEQ. The CDR3 length is 15 residues. Partial CDR3 DNA: TGCGCCAGCAGCCAAGGGCAGGGGGTAAATGAAAAA. This codes for CASSQGQGVNEK. The entire CDR3 protein reads CASSQGQGVNEKLFF.

This clone was found many times. The sequenced fragment ends 3 residues before the CDR3 boundary, so the rest is inferred from the germline J gene. V gene TRBV5-1 combines with J gene TRBJ1-1; D might be TRBD1 (6 bases). From germline, CDR1 is SGHRS and CDR2 YFSETQ. CDR3 length equals 14 residues. The germline V and J ends were trimmed by 2 bases and 5 bases, with 13 bases remaining between them. The covered CDR3 bases are TGCGCCAGCAGCTTAAACAAGGGGGGGACTGAA. Protein product: CASSLNKGGTE. The whole CDR3 region reads CASSLNKGGTEAFF.

This clone was counted many times. The sequence runs out 3 residues before the end of the CDR3; the remainder is reconstructed from the germline J gene. The chain employs TRBV29-1 and TRBJ2-5; D call uncertain. The germline gives CDR1 SQVTM, CDR2 ANQGSEA. V was pared by 0 bases and J by 5 bases, with 10 bases between. This CDR3 is built from 13 residues. CDR3 in amino acids: CSVEDPAGETQYF. The sequenced CDR3 bases are TGCAGCGTTGAAGATCCGGCCGGGGAGACC.

This clone has ten or more counts. Coverage ceases 3 residues before the CDR3 finishes, and the germline J gene fills in the end. The chain couples TRBV4-2 to TRBJ2-3; 10 nucleotides match TRBD2. The CDR3 consists of 17 residues. Germline assignment: CDR1 LGHNA and CDR2 YNFKEQ. V lost 0 bases to trimming and J lost 4 bases; unmatched junction nucleotides: 7. CDR3 sequence reads: CASSQEDGTSVADTQYF. The DNA read from the CDR3 is TGTGCCAGCAGCCAAGAAGACGGGACTAGCGTCGCAGATACG.

This clone was seen many times. The read terminates 3 residues before the CDR3 end, so the remaining end is supplied by the germline J gene. V and J are TRBV5-1 and TRBJ1-3; unclear D gene. V dropped 4 bases and J dropped 3 bases, with 11 bases sitting between them. This CDR3 has 14 amino acids. The germline CDR1 and CDR2 sequences are SGHRS and YFSETQ. Partial CDR3 DNA: TGCGCCAGCAGCGAAGGACTGATTGGAAACACC. Its translation is CASSEGLIGNT. The full CDR3 protein is CASSEGLIGNTIYF.

There are many counts of this clone. The CDR3 end lies 3 residues beyond the end of the read and is filled in from the germline J gene. V is TRBV7-8 and J is TRBJ1-6, with 10 bases lining up with TRBD1. Looked up from germline, CDR1 is SGHVS and CDR2 is FQNEAQ. This CDR3 contains 15 residues. V lost 6 bases and J lost 8; bases outside the gene matches: 7. The CDR3 bases that were read are TGTGCCAGCAGTTTGCTGGGACAGGGGTATTCACCC. Its translation is CASSLLGQGYSP. In full, the CDR3 reads CASSLLGQGYSPLHF.

This clone was seen ten or more times. The CDR3 is cut off 3 residues early in the read; its end comes from the germline J gene. The J gene is TRBJ1-1, the V gene TRBV16; D is unresolved. The length of the CDR3 is 14 residues. Germline V gene lookup returns CDR1 KGHSY and CDR2 FQNENV. Trimming removed 4 bases at V and 7 bases at J, with 16 bases between. CDR3 region: CASSLLSGKGEAFF. The part of the CDR3 DNA that was read is TGTGCCAGCAGCCTTCTGAGCGGGAAGGGTGAA.

The table lists this clone with many counts. CDR3 DNA (partial): TGTGCCAGCAGGCGGGGGGCAACCTACGAG. This codes for CASRRGATYE. From start to end, the CDR3 is CASRRGATYEQYF. This chain links TRBV2 with TRBJ2-7; TRBD2 matches 8 bases. The read finishes 3 residues shy of the CDR3 end, and the germline J gene is used to complete it. The CDR3 is made up of 13 amino acids. V lost 6 bases to trimming and J lost 2 bases; unmatched junction nucleotides: 3. The germline CDR1 and CDR2 sequences are SNHLY and FYNNEI.

A remark on this clone: At one end, the junction sequence differs from germline, possibly due to a read error. Coverage ceases 3 residues before the CDR3 finishes, and the germline J gene fills in the end. The chain couples TRBV7-9 to TRBJ2-7; D may be TRBD1 (6 bases). Germline-derived CDR1 and CDR2 are SEHNR and FQNEAQ (reference sequence). The length of the CDR3 is 13 residues. The CDR3 sequence is CSSSPRTAYEQYF. The sequenced part of the CDR3 DNA is TGTTCCAGCAGCCCTAGGACAGCCTACGAG.

This clone was seen a few times. From the germline J gene comes the end of the CDR3, since the read stops 3 residues before it. The V and J genes are TRBV5-5 and TRBJ1-1, with 7 bases aligning to TRBD1. The germline V gene encodes CDR1 SGHKS and CDR2 YYEKEE (reference sequence). V trimming: 1 base; J trimming: 4 bases; junction bases outside the gene matches: 4. The CDR3 loop spans 14 amino acids. The CDR3 loop is CASSLRQGFTEAFF. The CDR3 DNA, read in part, is TGTGCCAGCAGCTTGAGACAGGGTTTCACTGAA.

This clone has a count of ten or more. The read terminates 3 residues ahead of where the CDR3 ends, so the germline J gene completes it. The chain employs TRBV16 and TRBJ2-7; D is possibly TRBD1 (6 bases). Germline V gives CDR1 KGHSY, CDR2 FQNENV. V was trimmed by 0 bases and J by 2 bases, leaving 8 bases between them. This CDR3 is built from 14 residues. The CDR3 bases that were read are TGTGCCAGCAGCCAATCGACAGGAGCCTACGAG. Its protein is CASSQSTGAYE. From start to end, the CDR3 is CASSQSTGAYEQYF.

This clone was seen at least ten times. The CDR3 bases that were read are TGTGCCAGCAGTGAAGCGCAGGGGGCTCACACC. This sequence encodes CASSEAQGAHT. The CDR3 as a whole reads CASSEAQGAHTIYF. J is TRBJ1-3 and V is TRBV6-1, with TRBD1 identical over 8 bases. The read gets to within 3 residues of the CDR3 end, and the germline J gene fills in the rest. Unmatched junction bases numbered 3, after V lost 0 bases and J lost 8 bases. The CDR3 extends over 14 amino acids. CDR1 is MNHNS and CDR2 is SASEGT in the germline V gene.

This clone occurred many times. The read is 3 residues too short to cover the CDR3 end, so that end is filled in from the germline J gene. The V and J genes are TRBV18 and TRBJ2-7; tentatively, D is TRBD1 (5 bases). The CDR3 is 15 residues long. CDR1 KGHSH and CDR2 LQKENI come from the germline V gene. V was cut by 0 bases and J by 2 bases, with 11 bases left in between. Incomplete CDR3 DNA: TGTGCCAGCTCACCACCGCCAGGGTCAACCTACGAG. It yields the protein CASSPPPGSTYE. The complete CDR3 protein is CASSPPPGSTYEQYF.